These 32 T cell receptor beta chains were all obtained from the same sample, sequenced in a study of T cell responses to AZD1222 COVID-19 vaccine. Method: immunoSEQ multiplex PCR; TCRdb's copy keeps in-frame clones and lacks some. The sample carries over 20,000 clones, more than 75% recorded once. The sequencing used peripheral blood, collected 28 days after the second AZD1222 dose. The receptor source for this set is an adult who received the AZD1222 COVID-19 vaccine.

The chain employs TRBV19 and TRBJ1-1; 12 nucleotides match TRBD1. This CDR3 has 18 residues. Germline CDR1 is LNHDA and CDR2 is SQIVND (reference sequence). The junction had 13 bases not matched to a gene; V was cut back by 4 bases and J by 4 bases. DNA for the CDR3: TGTGCCAGTAGTAGGGGACAGGGGGCAATCCCCTTGGGCACTGAAGCTTTCTTT. Protein sequence: CASSRGQGAIPLGTEAFF.

J is TRBJ2-6 and V is TRBV5-4, with 8 bases identical to TRBD1. The CDR3 has 18 residues. Looked up from germline, CDR1 is SGHNT and CDR2 is YYREEE (reference sequence). With V trimmed by 0 bases and J by 0 bases, 5 bases remained unmatched. The CDR3 region has the DNA TGTGCCAGCAGCTTGGCAGGACAGGGTAGCTCTGGGGCCAACGTCCTGACTTTC. Protein sequence: CASSLAGQGSSGANVLTF.

The J gene is TRBJ1-4, the V gene TRBV18, with D possibly TRBD1 on 5 matching bases. V shed 2 bases and J shed 5 bases, with 15 bases lying between them. Germline V lookup: CDR1 KGHSH, CDR2 LQKENI. The CDR3 spans 16 residues. CDR3 bases: TGTGCCAGCTCACCAATGGGGGTCAGTCCGAATGAAAAACTGTTTTTT. Its translation: CASSPMGVSPNEKLFF. Full variable domain (rest looked up from reference TRBV18 and TRBJ1-4): NAGVMQNPRHLVRRRGQEARLRCSPMKGHSHVYWYRQLPEEGLKFMVYLQKENIIDESGMPKERFSAEFPKEGPSILRIQQVVRGDSAAYFCASSPMGVSPNEKLFFGSGTQLSVL.

The chain carries TRBV5-1 and TRBJ1-1; D call uncertain. The V gene's germline CDR1 is SGHRS and CDR2 YFSETQ. The ends were cut back, 2 bases at V and 2 bases at J, with 7 bases in the middle. The CDR3 length is 13 residues. CDR3 loop: CASSLGYNTEAFF. The CDR3 DNA is TGCGCCAGCAGCTTAGGATATAACACTGAAGCTTTCTTT.

The gene calls are TRBV18 and TRBJ2-1; 12 nucleotides match TRBD2. The germline V gene has CDR1 KGHSH and CDR2 LQKENI. This CDR3 has 16 residues. Trimming removed 3 bases from V and 8 bases from J; junction bases left unmatched: 8. The CDR3 protein is CASSPRGLAGIDEQFF. The CDR3 DNA reads as TGTGCCAGCTCACCGAGAGGACTAGCGGGAATAGATGAGCAGTTCTTC.

The chain is built from TRBV12-3 or TRBV12-4 and TRBJ2-7; D is uncertain. V lost 3 bases, J lost 6 bases, and 9 bases lay in between. The CDR3 length is 12 residues. Written as DNA, the CDR3 is TGTGCCAGCAGTTTGGTAAGGGTCGAGCAGTACTTC. It specifies CASSLVRVEQYF.

V gene TRBV7-3 combines with J gene TRBJ2-2; D is possibly TRBD2 (6 bases). The CDR3 has 15 amino acids. V lost 5 bases and J lost 5, with 15 bases in between. Per germline, CDR1 SGHTA and CDR2 FQGTGA. CDR3 sequence: CASSPIGGRTGELFF. For the CDR3, the DNA is TGTGCCAGCAGCCCTATCGGAGGGCGGACCGGGGAGCTGTTTTTT.

The V call is TRBV3-1 (or the pseudogene TRBV3-2), the J call TRBJ1-1; TRBD1 aligns across 8 bases. Trimming cost V 4 bases and J 6 bases; bases outside gene matches: 7. The CDR3 is 14 amino acids. Per germline, CDR1 LGHDT and CDR2 YNNKEL (reference sequence). This CDR3 is CASSPPGGVAEAFF. The DNA for the CDR3 is TGTGCCAGCAGCCCCCCAGGGGGCGTTGCTGAAGCTTTCTTT.

This clone appeared once. The chain employs TRBV14 and TRBJ1-1; 7 positions match TRBD1. The length of the CDR3 is 13 residues. V lost 4 bases and J lost 5; bases outside the gene matches: 4. Germline values: CDR1 SGHDN, CDR2 FVKESK. The CDR3: CASSPTRGTEAFF. CDR3 bases: TGTGCCAGCAGCCCCACCAGGGGGACTGAAGCTTTCTTT.

This clone was seen a single time. V usage is TRBV28 and J usage is TRBJ2-1; TRBD2 matches at 7 bases. The V and J ends lost 6 bases and 5 bases, in that order; junction bases with no gene match: 16. Germline values: CDR1 MDHEN, CDR2 SYDVKM. The CDR3 runs to 17 residues. This chain's CDR3 is CASRMLGLVYGDNEQFF. CDR3 nucleotide sequence: TGTGCCAGCAGAATGCTCGGACTAGTGTATGGAGACAATGAGCAGTTCTTC.

J is TRBJ2-7 and V is TRBV7-9, with a weak D call TRBD1 (5 bases). The V gene lost 3 bases and the J gene lost 3 bases, with 12 bases spanning the gap. Germline V lookup: CDR1 SEHNR, CDR2 FQNEAQ (reference sequence). This CDR3 is built from 14 residues. CDR3 region: CASSFETEGYEQYF. The CDR3 DNA reads as TGTGCCAGCAGCTTTGAGACAGAAGGCTACGAGCAGTACTTC.

This chain connects TRBV18 to TRBJ1-4, with a tentative D call TRBD1 (5 bases). Germline assignment: CDR1 KGHSH and CDR2 LQKENI. With 3 bases removed from V and 3 bases from J, the gap between germline ends came to 20 bases. The CDR3 consists of 18 residues. CDR3 amino acids: CASSPVAALEGANEKLFF. In nucleotides, the CDR3 is TGTGCCAGCTCACCCGTGGCAGCACTGGAAGGGGCTAATGAAAAACTGTTTTTT.

The chain joins TRBV5-1 to TRBJ1-4; D unresolved. This CDR3 region has 15 residues. The V end was cut by 4 bases, the J end by 0 bases, with 10 bases between. Germline CDR1 and CDR2: SGHRS and YFSETQ. The CDR3 protein is CASSVMTATNEKLFF. CDR3 sequence (DNA): TGCGCCAGCAGCGTAATGACTGCAACTAATGAAAAACTGTTTTTT.

The V gene is TRBV19, the J gene TRBJ2-1, with D possibly being TRBD1 (6 bases). CDR1 LNHDA and CDR2 SQIVND come from the germline V gene (reference sequence). V lost 5 bases and J 4 bases, leaving 15 bases between the germline ends. CDR3 size: 15 residues. CDR3 region: CASSASRDTYNEQFF. CDR3 DNA sequence: TGTGCCAGTAGTGCCTCCCGGGACACGTACAATGAGCAGTTCTTC. Filled out from reference TRBV19 and TRBJ2-1, the complete variable domain reads DGGITQSPKYLFRKEGQNVTLSCEQNLNHDAMYWYRQDPGQGLRLIYYSQIVNDFQKGDIAEGYSVSREKKESFPLTVTSAQKNPTAFYLCASSASRDTYNEQFFGPGTRLTVL.

The V call is TRBV5-1, the J call TRBJ2-1; D ambiguous. Germline V lookup: CDR1 SGHRS, CDR2 YFSETQ. This CDR3 has 13 residues. V lost 3 bases, J lost 4 bases, and 8 bases lay in between. The CDR3 here is CASSSLGYNEQFF. The DNA for the CDR3 is TGCGCCAGCAGCTCCCTGGGTTACAATGAGCAGTTCTTC.

The rearrangement joins TRBV6-5 to TRBJ2-6, with TRBD2 matching over 7 bases. Germline V lookup: CDR1 MNHEY, CDR2 SVGAGI. Trimming removed 10 bases from V and 0 bases from J; junction bases left unmatched: 6. The CDR3 totals 15 residues. The CDR3 DNA reads as TGTGCCATATCCGGGGGGACCTCTGGGGCCAACGTCCTGACTTTC. Its protein is CAISGGTSGANVLTF.

A single count supports this clone. The J gene is TRBJ2-2, the V gene TRBV5-1; the match to TRBD2 covers 8 bases. This CDR3 comprises 16 residues. Germline assignment: CDR1 SGHRS and CDR2 YFSETQ. V shed 5 bases, J shed 0 bases, and the junction held 6 bases outside the gene matches. CDR3 amino acids: CASRIAGTSNTGELFF. CDR3 sequence (DNA): TGCGCCAGCAGGATAGCGGGAACGTCGAACACCGGGGAGCTGTTTTTT.

Written as DNA, the CDR3 is TGTGCCAGTAGTGTTGAAAGCGGGAGCTCCTACAATGAGCAGTTCTTC. Amino acids: CASSVESGSSYNEQFF. The chain recombines TRBV19 with TRBJ2-1; 8 bases map to TRBD2. The CDR3 length is 16 residues. V lost 5 bases to trimming and J lost 0 bases; unmatched junction nucleotides: 6. The germline CDR1 and CDR2 sequences are LNHDA and SQIVND (reference sequence).

The V gene is TRBV18, the J gene TRBJ2-4, with 7 bases matching TRBD1. CDR1 and CDR2 from the germline V gene are KGHSH and LQKENI. The V and J ends lost 3 bases and 5 bases, in that order; junction bases with no gene match: 7. There are 15 residues in the CDR3. The CDR3, as DNA: TGTGCCAGCTCACCGACCGGGACAGCTGAAAACATTCAGTACTTC. Amino acids: CASSPTGTAENIQYF.

The rearrangement joins TRBV7-2 to TRBJ1-1; the match to TRBD1 covers 7 bases. The CDR3 covers 13 residues. Germline trimming cut 5 bases from V and 2 bases from J; bases unmatched to any gene: 2. CDR1 and CDR2 (germline): SGHTA, FQGNSA. CDR3: CASSRDRNTEAFF. CDR3 nucleotides: TGTGCCAGCAGCCGGGACAGAAACACTGAAGCTTTCTTT.

The chain uses TRBV15 and TRBJ2-2; tentatively, D is TRBD1 or TRBD2 (6 bases each). CDR3 size: 17 residues. From germline, CDR1 is LNHNV and CDR2 YYDKDF (reference sequence). Trimming cost V 0 bases and J 1 base, with 12 bases left between them. CDR3 bases: TGTGCCACCAGCAGAGATACGGGGGCATTGAACACCGGGGAGCTGTTTTTT. Translating gives CATSRDTGALNTGELFF.

This clone was seen once. The chain is built from TRBV10-3 and TRBJ2-3; TRBD2 aligns across 8 bases. Unmatched junction bases numbered 13, after V lost 4 bases and J lost 1 base. The CDR3 runs to 18 residues. Per germline, CDR1 ENHRY and CDR2 SYGVKD. CDR3 nucleotide sequence: TGTGCCATCAGTGGTCCACGGACTAGCATCCAACGCACAGATACGCAGTATTTT. This sequence encodes CAISGPRTSIQRTDTQYF.

The rearrangement joins TRBV6-6 to TRBJ1-1; the D gene is possibly TRBD1 (5 bases). The CDR3 covers 14 residues. V was shortened by 7 bases and J by 1 base, with 13 bases between the two germline ends. Germline V gene lookup returns CDR1 MNHNY and CDR2 SVGAGI (reference sequence). Written as DNA, the CDR3 is TGTGCCAGCAACGCAGGGCAAAAGAACACTGAAGCTTTCTTT. Translating it yields CASNAGQKNTEAFF.

The rearrangement links TRBV5-5 to TRBJ1-1; D unclear. The germline V and J ends were trimmed by 2 bases and 3 bases, with 5 bases remaining between them. Looked up from germline, CDR1 is SGHKS and CDR2 is YYEKEE (reference sequence). This CDR3 is built from 12 residues. The CDR3 DNA reads as TGTGCCAGCAGCTTCCAGTACACTGAAGCTTTCTTT. Its translation is CASSFQYTEAFF.

This clone turned up a few times. The chain has TRBV2 and TRBJ1-1; a possible D gene is TRBD1 (5 bases). Trimming took off 6 bases at V and 1 base at J, with 9 bases between the two ends. CDR3 length: 13 residues. CDR1 and CDR2 (germline): SNHLY, FYNNEI. In DNA form, the CDR3 reads TGTGCCAGCAGCGTAGGACAGAACACTGAAGCTTTCTTT. This codes for CASSVGQNTEAFF.

V and J are TRBV5-1 and TRBJ2-7; no firm D call. Germline V CDR1 and CDR2: SGHRS, YFSETQ. The CDR3 totals 14 residues. V dropped 4 bases and J dropped 2 bases, with 13 bases sitting between them. The CDR3: CASSPIAGPYEQYF. CDR3 sequence (DNA): TGCGCCAGCAGCCCCATAGCTGGTCCCTACGAGCAGTACTTC.

Turning to this clone: The junction departs from the called germline gene at one end, perhaps through a read error. The chain links TRBV28 to TRBJ2-7; no clear D. Germline values: CDR1 MDHEN, CDR2 SYDVKM. The length of the CDR3 is 11 residues. The CDR3 DNA reads TGTGCCAGCACTTTAGGACGCGAGCAGTACTTC. It encodes CASTLGREQYF.

The chain combines TRBV4-3 with TRBJ2-1; no clear D. The V end was cut by 1 base, the J end by 7 bases, with 5 bases between. The CDR3 loop spans 12 amino acids. CDR1 and CDR2 (germline): LGHNA, YSLEER. The CDR3 nucleotides read TGCGCCAGCAGCCAAGGACATAATGAGCAGTTCTTC. Translating gives CASSQGHNEQFF.

The J gene is TRBJ1-2, the V gene TRBV6-6, with a tentative D call TRBD1 (6 bases). Germline values: CDR1 MNHNY, CDR2 SVGAGI (reference sequence). Deletions cut 2 bases from V and 7 bases from J, with 17 bases between. The CDR3 is 15 residues long. The CDR3 protein is CASSYLPTGRGGYTF. The CDR3 bases are TGTGCCAGCAGTTACCTGCCGACAGGCCGGGGTGGCTACACCTTC.

The chain joins TRBV4-3 to TRBJ2-7; 8 nucleotides agree with TRBD1. Trimming took 1 base from V and 2 from J; bases not matched to a gene: 4. Per the germline V gene, CDR1 is LGHNA and CDR2 is YSLEER. This CDR3 is 15 amino acids long. This CDR3 reads CASSQGTGLPYEQYF. The CDR3 region has the DNA TGCGCCAGCAGCCAAGGGACAGGGCTCCCCTACGAGCAGTACTTC.

This clone has just one count. The chain employs TRBV7-8 and TRBJ2-6, with D possibly matching TRBD1 (6 bases). Between the trimmed V and J ends, which lost 5 bases and 4 bases, there was a span of 27 bases. The length of the CDR3 is 20 residues. Germline lookup yields CDR1 SGHVS and CDR2 FQNEAQ. The CDR3 is CASSLKLQGISLSGANVLTF. In nucleotides, the CDR3 is TGTGCCAGCAGCCTGAAGCTACAGGGAATCTCCCTTTCCGGGGCCAACGTCCTGACTTTC.

The CDR3 reads CAWSVRPRSNEKLFF. In DNA form, the CDR3 reads TGTGCCTGGAGTGTACGGCCTAGGAGTAATGAAAAACTGTTTTTT. The chain links TRBV30 to TRBJ1-4; D uncertain. V was shortened by 0 bases and J by 4 bases, with 12 bases between the two germline ends. The CDR3 length is 15 residues. In germline, CDR1 is GTSNPN, CDR2 SVGIG (reference sequence).